The 22 T cell receptor beta chains below were found in one sample sequenced in a study of shared clonotypes between healthy human individuals. Generated by immunoSEQ multiplex PCR, the TCRdb table keeps only in-frame clones and is missing some. The data hold roughly 1,100,000 clones, with roughly 70% observed a single time. The sample comprised memory CD4+ T cells sorted from blood. Subset in this sample: CD45RA-negative fraction. These receptors originate from a man aged 18 to 29 in good health.

This chain joins TRBV6-5 and TRBJ1-2; possibly TRBD1 for D (5 bases). The CDR3 consists of 13 residues. Trimming took off 5 bases at V and 5 bases at J, with 12 bases between the two ends. Germline values: CDR1 MNHEY, CDR2 SVGAGI. In DNA form, the CDR3 reads TGTGCCAGCAGTCCGGGGGTTTGGTATGGCTACACCTTC. It translates to CASSPGVWYGYTF.

This chain joins TRBV5-1 and TRBJ2-1; TRBD2 matches at 9 bases. Germline V lookup: CDR1 SGHRS, CDR2 YFSETQ. The CDR3 loop spans 16 amino acids. The V gene end was trimmed by 0 bases and the J gene end by 4 bases; junction bases not matched to a gene: 5. The CDR3 is CASSLELAGSYNEQFF. CDR3 nucleotide sequence: TGCGCCAGCAGCTTGGAACTAGCGGGTTCTTACAATGAGCAGTTCTTC.

The genes are TRBV19 and TRBJ2-7; 12 nucleotides line up with TRBD1. CDR1 and CDR2 (germline): LNHDA, SQIVND (reference sequence). V lost 5 bases, J lost 6 bases, and 5 bases stayed unmatched. The CDR3 is 14 amino acids. In nucleotides, the CDR3 is TGTGCCAGTAGTCCCCGGGACAGGGGGCCCGAGCAGTACTTC. This gives the protein CASSPRDRGPEQYF.

The genes are TRBV19 and TRBJ1-6; the D is unclear. Germline CDR1 is LNHDA and CDR2 is SQIVND (reference sequence). The germline V and J ends were trimmed by 3 bases and 5 bases, with 8 bases remaining between them. The CDR3 is made up of 14 amino acids. For the CDR3, the DNA is TGTGCCAGTAGTATGCTACAGAATAATTCACCCCTCCACTTT. Its translation is CASSMLQNNSPLHF.

The genes are TRBV30 and TRBJ2-2; D perhaps matches TRBD2 (6 bases). The V and J ends lost 7 bases and 0 bases respectively, with 12 bases between them. CDR3 length: 14 amino acids. Germline CDR1 and CDR2: GTSNPN and SVGIG (reference sequence). The CDR3, as DNA: TGTGCCTCCCGGACGGGAGCGAACACCGGGGAGCTGTTTTTT. Translation: CASRTGANTGELFF.

The chain has TRBV5-6 and TRBJ1-1, with D possibly TRBD1 on 6 matching bases. V was pared by 2 bases and J by 1 base, with 15 bases between. Germline V gene data show CDR1 as SGHDT and CDR2 as YYEEEE. The CDR3 loop spans 16 amino acids. This chain's CDR3 is CASSFTFRGGNTEAFF. The DNA for the CDR3 is TGTGCCAGCAGCTTTACCTTCAGGGGAGGGAACACTGAAGCTTTCTTT. Supplemented by reference TRBV5-6 and TRBJ1-1, the full variable domain reads DAGVTQSPTHLIKTRGQQVTLRCSPKSGHDTVSWYQQALGQGPQFIFQYYEEEERQRGNFPDRFSGHQFPNYSSELNVNALLLGDSALYLCASSFTFRGGNTEAFFGQGTRLTVV.

Note on this clone: A far bigger clonotype differs at one base, so this is likely a read error. The rearrangement uses TRBV7-2 and TRBJ2-7, with 7 bases fitting TRBD2. Unmatched junction bases numbered 7, after V lost 2 bases and J lost 0 bases. Looked up from germline, CDR1 is SGHTA and CDR2 is FQGNSA. The CDR3 has 16 residues. CDR3 nucleotides: TGTGCCAGCAGCTTACACCTGAGCGGGGCCTCCTACGAGCAGTACTTC. Protein: CASSLHLSGASYEQYF.

This clone was detected only once. Relative to the germline gene, one junction end is altered; a read error may explain this. The chain combines TRBV7-8 with TRBJ1-6, with a weak D call TRBD1 (6 bases). The V gene's germline CDR1 is SGHVS and CDR2 FQNEAQ. The CDR3 length is 14 residues. Written as DNA, the CDR3 is TGTGCCAGCACCTTACAGGGCCTTAATTCACCCCTCCACTTT. Translated: CASTLQGLNSPLHF.

The V call is TRBV7-8, the J call TRBJ2-7, with TRBD1 identical over 7 bases. CDR3 size: 15 residues. V lost 5 bases, J lost 5 bases, and 12 bases stayed unmatched. The germline CDR1 and CDR2 sequences are SGHVS and FQNEAQ. The CDR3 sequence: CASSHRRGLGDEQYF. CDR3 nucleotides: TGTGCCAGCAGCCACCGAAGGGGGCTCGGCGACGAGCAGTACTTC. The full variable domain, with the rest looked up from reference TRBV7-8 and TRBJ2-7, is GAGVSQSPRYKVAKRGQDVALRCDPISGHVSLFWYQQALGQGPEFLTYFQNEAQLDKSGLPSDRFFAERPEGSVSTLKIQRTQQEDSAVYLCASSHRRGLGDEQYFGPGTRLTVT.

The chain is built from TRBV6-5 and TRBJ2-1; 13 bases line up with TRBD2. This CDR3 is built from 14 residues. The V segment lost 5 bases and the J segment 11 bases; nucleotides outside the gene matches: 6. Per the germline V gene, CDR1 is MNHEY and CDR2 is SVGAGI. The CDR3 is CASSPGLAGPQQFF. The CDR3 DNA follows: TGTGCCAGCAGTCCGGGACTAGCGGGGCCCCAGCAGTTCTTC.

This rearrangement joins TRBV5-1 to TRBJ1-3; no firm D call. With 10 bases removed from V and 2 bases from J, the gap between germline ends came to 13 bases. The CDR3 is 13 residues long. CDR1 and CDR2 from the germline V gene are SGHRS and YFSETQ. The CDR3 loop is CASRPHTGNTIYF. The CDR3 coding sequence is TGCGCCTCACGGCCTCATACTGGAAACACCATATATTTT.

This clone was found once. The chain has TRBV21-1 and TRBJ1-5; the table calls TRBD1, which could not be checked here. TRBV21-1 constitutes a pseudogene. The CDR3 loop spans 19 amino acids. In DNA form, the CDR3 reads TGTGCCAGCAGCTCGCAGACAGGGACCACTTATTTTAGCAATCAGCCCCAGCATTTT. Translating gives CASSSQTGTTYFSNQPQHF.

V gene TRBV6-5 combines with J gene TRBJ1-1, with a possible D match to TRBD1 (5 bases). Per the germline V gene, CDR1 is MNHEY and CDR2 is SVGAGI. This CDR3 is built from 11 residues. The V end was cut by 2 bases, the J end by 14 bases, with 12 bases between. CDR3 protein: CASSYGQGLFF. CDR3 sequence (DNA): TGTGCCAGCAGTTACGGCCAGGGTTTGTTCTTT.

Worth noting for this clone: It differs at one base from a far larger clone, so likely a read error. The V call is TRBV5-6, the J call TRBJ2-1; 10 nucleotides match TRBD1. Germline CDR1 and CDR2: SGHDT and YYEEEE. Trimming cost V 4 bases and J 5 bases; bases outside gene matches: 3. CDR3 size: 14 residues. CDR3 nucleotides: TGTGCCAGCAGCACCGACAGGGGGCACAATGAGCAGTTCTTC. It encodes CASSTDRGHNEQFF.

The chain employs TRBV30 and TRBJ1-2, with TRBD1 identical over 8 bases. Germline V gene data show CDR1 as GTSNPN and CDR2 as SVGIG (reference sequence). Trimming cost V 3 bases and J 7 bases; bases outside gene matches: 7. The CDR3 has 13 residues. The CDR3 region has the DNA TGTGCCTGGAGCGTTGACAGGGGTTCTGGCTACACCTTC. This sequence encodes CAWSVDRGSGYTF.

The chain joins TRBV30 to TRBJ1-3; weak D call: TRBD1 (5 bases). CDR3 length equals 17 residues. V lost 4 bases and J lost 0, with 19 bases in between. Germline CDR1 and CDR2: GTSNPN and SVGIG (reference sequence). The CDR3 here is CAWTRGEGPSSGNTIYF. The DNA for the CDR3 is TGTGCCTGGACCCGCGGGGAGGGGCCGAGCTCTGGAAACACCATATATTTT.

This chain uses TRBV9 with TRBJ2-3, with 10 bases fitting TRBD2. The CDR3 consists of 16 residues. The V segment lost 1 base and the J segment 8 bases; nucleotides outside the gene matches: 10. The germline CDR1 and CDR2 sequences are SGDLS and YYNGEE. CDR3 protein: CASSVLAGVSEGTQYF. The CDR3 DNA reads TGTGCCAGCAGCGTACTAGCGGGGGTCTCGGAGGGTACGCAGTATTTT.

The chain carries TRBV5-1 and TRBJ2-7; D not resolved. The CDR3 spans 12 residues. Germline CDR1 SGHRS, CDR2 YFSETQ. Deletions cut 4 bases from V and 2 bases from J, with 7 bases between. In DNA, the CDR3 is TGCGCCAGCAGCCAATGGCCCTACGAGCAGTACTTC. The encoded protein is CASSQWPYEQYF.

This sequence joins TRBV30 and TRBJ2-7; TRBD2 might be the D (5 bases). Per the germline V gene, CDR1 is GTSNPN and CDR2 is SVGIG (reference sequence). The germline V and J ends were trimmed by 4 bases and 6 bases, with 19 bases remaining between them. This CDR3 has 14 amino acids. The CDR3 bases are TGTGCCTGGACCCGGCCGTCAGCGGTCCTCGAGCAGTACTTC. Translating gives CAWTRPSAVLEQYF.

This clone came up a few times. V gene TRBV11-2 combines with J gene TRBJ2-3, with a tentative D call TRBD1 (6 bases). V dropped 4 bases and J dropped 2 bases, with 13 bases sitting between them. The germline V gene has CDR1 SGHAT and CDR2 FQNNGV. This CDR3 has 15 residues. The CDR3 DNA reads TGTGCCAGCAGCTCGGGACAAATCCCCACAGATACGCAGTATTTT. This translates into CASSSGQIPTDTQYF.

The CDR3 DNA reads as TGCGCCAGCAGCGCAACTAGCGGGGGGGCGCTTAGCACAGATACGCAGTATTTT. Translated: CASSATSGGALSTDTQYF. V and J are TRBV5-1 and TRBJ2-3; 13 nucleotides match TRBD2. The trim removed 4 bases at V and 0 bases at J, leaving 8 bases unmatched. Germline V gene lookup returns CDR1 SGHRS and CDR2 YFSETQ. This CDR3 comprises 18 residues.

This chain connects TRBV5-5 to TRBJ2-7; 8 bases align to TRBD1. Germline lookup yields CDR1 SGHKS and CDR2 YYEKEE (reference sequence). Trimming took 3 bases from V and 6 from J; bases not matched to a gene: 5. The CDR3 has 13 amino acids. The CDR3 sequence: CASSSRQGIEQYF. In nucleotides, the CDR3 is TGTGCCAGCAGCTCACGACAGGGGATCGAGCAGTACTTC.